These T cell receptor beta chains were read from a single sample in a study of CXCR3-negative and CXCR3-positive naive CD8 T cells. From the 5' RACE reads, TCRdb lists one entry per CDR3 protein and no DNA. The sample holds 45,000 to 60,000 distinct CDR3 sequences. Sequencing was carried out using memory CD8+ T cells from blood. These receptors all stem from a human donor in good health. Some clones in this sample may be carry-over from other donors' samples. Each CDR3 is given with its conserved first and last residue.

v_gene,j_gene,CDR3aa
TRBV29-1,TRBJ2-2,CSVVATDNTGELFF
TRBV7-9,TRBJ2-1,CASSATGFYEQFF
TRBV4-1,TRBJ2-7,CASSPLKDSYEQYF
TRBV14,TRBJ2-5,CASTQRGSPQETQYF
TRBV28,TRBJ2-1,CASSFFSGGALNEQFF
TRBV7-2,TRBJ2-7,CASSLAVKIYEQYF
TRBV19,TRBJ2-1,CASSATSGAGNEQFF
TRBV6-4,TRBJ2-3,CASSDSGSATDTQYF
TRBV29-1,TRBJ2-1,CSVEMAGLFEQFF
TRBV6-5,TRBJ2-1,CASSYFSPGTGGSYNEQFF
TRBV7-2,TRBJ1-6,CASSPTGDSYNSPLHF
TRBV29-1,TRBJ2-7,CSVVNNRGTYWEQYF
TRBV28,TRBJ2-1,CATRGDPYNEQFF
TRBV20-1,TRBJ2-7,CSASHHMGQASSYEQYF